This TCR beta chain came from a study of long-term antiretroviral therapy in people with HIV (dated by TCRdb to the early 2020s). At the level of the whole study: The earliest samples were collected roughly a decade before the 2015 WHO recommendation for immediate ART, at a time when ART was usually postponed until CD4 counts fell. A retrospective serial study tested whether ART initiation and durable HIV suppression were associated with changes in peripheral blood TRB repertoire composition and diversity. A total of under 250 cryopreserved PBMC samples came from around 30 adults with confirmed HIV infection and were collected serially over a mean of about 6 years (range 1-12). Of the roughly 30 participants with HIV, approximately twelve were female. No cross-contamination during QIAcube processing turned up in test extractions that ran a monoclonal T-cell line alongside around 32 polyclonal samples. Overall study outcomes, separate from this receptor: The repertoire was dominated across all time points by expanded TRB clones identified before ART initiation, although this dominance was seen to fluctuate and to decrease in many PLHIV after ART. Because pre-ART samples had limited cell numbers, unsorted PBMC were profiled rather than sorted CD4+ and CD8+ T cells. Inferences about post-ART repertoire changes were limited because no data were available on ART adherence, viral resistance or therapy changes. Since PBMC availability was limited, sequencing covered only the TCR beta chain, with no alpha chain pairing. Samples dated from about 2003 to 2018, and the ART regimens used may be less effective than current ones. CDR3 length ranges in HIV repertoires were narrower than in controls, and network structure suggested an antigen-experienced repertoire with only a slight naive shift after ART. A significant increase in TRB diversity was found to be associated with ART initiation, although TRB diversity was observed to remain significantly below that of transplant donor controls even after long-term ART.

A word on this clone: Its recognized antigen is unknown. Per-base quality was not reported, and no clone a single base away is much larger than it.

The immunoSEQ hsTCRB v3.0 assay was used at survey level resolution to sequence the TRB variable region. The target sequencing depth for TRB was about 40,000-55,000 T-cell genomes per sample. TRB libraries were pooled and sequenced on an Illumina MiSeq using a v3 150-cycle kit. The authors' analysis ran thus. Repertoire analysis was run in R within a reproducible Nextflow workflow that covered QC, data transformation and analysis. LymphoSeq2, an R package for exploring AIRR-Seq data, was used to implement custom analyses. A few samples that produced fewer than 5000 total TRB sequences were removed, so 150 to 200 HIV repertoires were analyzed. Among the roughly 200 retained HIV repertoires, 59 were collected before ART initiation and 120 to 140 after ART initiation. Each repertoire was downsampled to 5000 TRB nucleotide sequences, and summary statistics were averaged across 100 downsampling iterations. Only TRB sequences with CDR3 regions of at least seven amino acids were retained for analysis. Diversity was measured with a Shannon entropy-derived clonality score and the Gini coefficient. Repertoire networks linked the top 5000 CDR3 amino acid sequences whenever two sequences differed by an edit distance of one. GLIPH2 predicted antigen specificity groups and MHC restriction for TRB CDR3 amino acid sequences. To flag known associations with CMV, EBV, HIV or tissue antigens, CDR3 amino acid sequences were compared against VDJdb and McPAS-TCR. Pre-ART, post-ART and control groups were compared with Wilcoxon signed-rank tests and Holm-Bonferroni correction. In its TCRdb copy, this immuneACCESS table keeps in-frame sequences only and misses some clones. Where compared with another copy, unresolved V genes explain less than half of these, and the others have no known cause. V and J calls and clone size are as listed in that table; D and trimming were resolved from the DNA. The sample data list more than 20,000 clones, and around 83% of these were observed just once. The biggest ten clones account for approximately 5.5% of the sample.

The V and J ends are trimmed by 0 bases and 0 bases, leaving 5 bases between them. Reading the germline V gene (reference sequence) gives CDR1 SGHNT and CDR2 YYREEE. There are 14 amino acids in the CDR3, from cysteine to phenylalanine inclusive. Only the CDR3 DNA is retained, 42 bases long and in frame from the first base. Participants were included only if at least one PBMC sample before ART initiation and at least two post-ART samples were available. All participants with HIV were treated in the United States of America. Before DNA extraction, cryopreserved samples containing about 1-10 million PBMC were thawed and washed. At the time of the earliest PBMC sample for each participant with HIV, ages ranged from roughly 23 to 60 years. PBMC samples were contributed by each participant from 1-4 timepoints before ART initiation and 2-8 timepoints after ART initiation, with a median of 7 samples. For every participant, serial HIV viral load, CD4+ T-cell count, ART history and demographic data were obtained. Genomic DNA was extracted from unsorted PBMC with a Qiagen kit on a QIAcube, with processing performed in batches of 12 samples.

The chain is encoded by TRBV5-4 joined to TRBJ2-3; the D gene assignment is ambiguous. The sequence came from a man aged 18 to 30 with HIV. The material was unsorted PBMCs, obtained 3 years after starting antiretroviral therapy. CDR3 sequence: CASSLELSTDTQYF. The nucleotides read TGTGCCAGCAGCTTGGAGTTAAGCACAGATACGCAGTATTTT.